These 32 T cell receptor beta chains share one sample of origin, sequenced in a study of cytomegalovirus exposure and HLA in healthy donors. PCR used 60 Vbeta primers and 13 Jbeta primers. Assay used: immunoSEQ multiplex PCR; TCRdb lists only in-frame clones, some missing. Of about 180,000 clones in the sample, around 81% were seen once. Sequencing was carried out using PBMCs. The receptors here all came from a man aged 35 to 55 in good health and CMV-seronegative.

The J gene is TRBJ1-1, the V gene TRBV25-1; tentatively, D is TRBD1 (6 bases). This CDR3 spans 14 amino acids. The V end was cut by 3 bases, the J end by 5 bases, with 13 bases between. CDR1 is MGHDK, CDR2 SYGVNS, per germline. As DNA, the CDR3 is TGTGCCAGCAGTGATGAAGGGGGTTGGACTGAAGCTTTCTTT. Protein sequence: CASSDEGGWTEAFF.

The chain has TRBV5-4 and TRBJ2-1; D remains unclear. Trimming shortened V by 5 bases and J by 0 bases, and 6 bases separated the two germline ends. The V gene's germline CDR1 is SGHNT and CDR2 YYREEE (reference sequence). This CDR3 is built from 13 residues. In DNA form, the CDR3 reads TGTGCCAGCAGTCCCAGCTCCTACAATGAGCAGTTCTTC. It codes for CASSPSSYNEQFF.

The J gene is TRBJ2-2, the V gene TRBV19, with D possibly matching TRBD1 (7 bases). The CDR3 is 16 amino acids. V lost 6 bases, J lost 1 base, and 15 bases lay in between. Germline values: CDR1 LNHDA, CDR2 SQIVND (reference sequence). DNA for the CDR3: TGTGCCAGTAGCCAAGGAGGGGGCCTGAACACCGGGGAGCTGTTTTTT. This sequence encodes CASSQGGGLNTGELFF.

The chain is built from TRBV15 and TRBJ1-2, with D unclear. Germline V gene lookup returns CDR1 LNHNV and CDR2 YYDKDF (reference sequence). The length of the CDR3 is 17 residues. Trimming shortened V by 0 bases and J by 7 bases, and 21 bases separated the two germline ends. The CDR3 loop reads CATSRDLFRGVEGGYTF. CDR3 coding DNA: TGTGCCACCAGCAGAGATCTGTTTCGCGGGGTCGAAGGTGGCTACACCTTC.

The CDR3 DNA follows: TGTGCCAGCTCACCACCTTCCAGGGGGCAGGGCGAGCAGTACTTC. Translated: CASSPPSRGQGEQYF. The chain links TRBV18 to TRBJ2-7, with 8 positions matching TRBD1. Trimming at V came to 0 bases and at J to 6 bases, leaving 7 bases not matched to a gene. This CDR3 has 15 amino acids. CDR1 and CDR2 from the germline V gene are KGHSH and LQKENI.

This clone was observed a few times. The rearrangement joins TRBV4-1 to TRBJ1-1, with D hard to call. CDR3 length: 13 amino acids. Germline values: CDR1 MGHRA, CDR2 YSYEKL. V lost 0 bases to trimming and J lost 10 bases, with 12 bases between them. The CDR3 sequence is CASSQEEGDGAFF. The CDR3 DNA sequence: TGCGCCAGCAGCCAAGAAGAGGGAGATGGAGCTTTCTTT.

The chain links TRBV6-1 to TRBJ2-5, with 14 positions matching TRBD2. The CDR3 spans 18 residues. With 3 bases clipped from V and 4 bases from J, the junction kept 10 bases outside the gene matches. From germline, CDR1 is MNHNS and CDR2 SASEGT. CDR3 nucleotides: TGTGCCAGCAGTGACACAGGGACTAGCGGGAGAGTAAGAGAGACCCAGTACTTC. This encodes CASSDTGTSGRVRETQYF.

The gene calls are TRBV7-6 and TRBJ1-3; D ambiguous. Germline values: CDR1 SGHVS, CDR2 FNYEAQ. The CDR3 has 18 residues. The V and J ends lost 0 bases and 3 bases respectively, with 18 bases between them. CDR3 nucleotides: TGTGCCAGCAGCTTAGCGCTCGGCCCGGCCCGGGATGGAAACACCATATATTTT. It codes for CASSLALGPARDGNTIYF.

This chain connects TRBV2 to TRBJ2-3; maybe TRBD2 (5 bases). Germline CDR1 reads SNHLY; CDR2 reads FYNNEI. Trimming left V 4 bases short and J 1 base short, with 9 bases between. This CDR3 is built from 14 residues. The CDR3 here is CASSVEAGTDTQYF. CDR3 DNA: TGTGCCAGCAGTGTAGAAGCGGGCACAGATACGCAGTATTTT.

The sample holds a few counts of this clone. The chain recombines TRBV7-9 with TRBJ2-7; TRBD1 is a possible D gene (7 bases). Trimming removed 1 base at V and 6 bases at J, with 13 bases between. This CDR3 has 14 residues. Germline CDR1 and CDR2: SEHNR and FQNEAQ (reference sequence). The CDR3 DNA reads TGTGCCAGCAGCTTAGGCGGGACAGAGTCCGAGCAGTACTTC. Translated, it gives CASSLGGTESEQYF.

This chain joins TRBV4-3 and TRBJ1-2; 7 bases fit TRBD1. The CDR3 is 17 residues long. Trimming cost V 1 base and J 5 bases; bases outside gene matches: 13. Germline CDR1 is LGHNA and CDR2 is YSLEER. CDR3: CASSQGRPPQGRYGYTF. The DNA for the CDR3 is TGCGCCAGCAGCCAAGGAAGACCCCCACAGGGGCGGTATGGCTACACCTTC.

V gene TRBV6-5 combines with J gene TRBJ1-4, with D hard to call. Germline values: CDR1 MNHEY, CDR2 SVGAGI. CDR3 length: 16 amino acids. The V and J ends lost 0 bases and 8 bases respectively, with 16 bases between them. This CDR3 reads CASSYSRRTADEKLFF. The CDR3 DNA reads TGTGCCAGCAGTTACTCGCGGAGGACGGCGGACGAAAAACTGTTTTTT.

This clone was seen only once. The rearrangement joins TRBV29-1 to TRBJ1-2; TRBD1 is a possible D gene (6 bases). The V and J ends lost 3 bases and 8 bases respectively, with 22 bases between them. The CDR3 spans 15 residues. Germline CDR1 is SQVTM and CDR2 is ANQGSEA. CDR3 protein: CSVETLLLRGYGYTF. CDR3 DNA: TGCAGCGTTGAGACCTTACTACTCAGGGGTTACGGCTACACCTTC.

The chain links TRBV4-3 to TRBJ2-1, with TRBD2 matching 11 bases. The J segment lost 7 bases and the V segment lost 0 bases, leaving 11 bases of the junction unmatched. The V gene's germline CDR1 is LGHNA and CDR2 YSLEER. The CDR3 is 18 amino acids. This CDR3 reads CASSQEFGSGRVKNEQFF. CDR3 bases: TGCGCCAGCAGCCAAGAATTCGGTAGCGGGAGGGTGAAGAATGAGCAGTTCTTC.

The chain joins TRBV19 to TRBJ2-1; the match to TRBD2 covers 13 bases. V was clipped by 10 bases and J by 12 bases; unmatched bases: 12. There are 14 residues in the CDR3. Germline assignment: CDR1 LNHDA and CDR2 SQIVND (reference sequence). As DNA, the CDR3 is TGTGCCACCACCGGACTAGCGGGAGTTTCGGGGCAGTTCTTC. Translation gives CATTGLAGVSGQFF.

This clone was detected only once. The chain couples TRBV19 to TRBJ1-1, with D tentatively TRBD1 (5 bases). With 6 bases removed from V and 3 bases from J, the gap between germline ends came to 14 bases. Germline V gene sequence: CDR1 LNHDA, CDR2 SQIVND (reference sequence). The length of the CDR3 is 14 residues. The CDR3 reads CASSQVPGDTEAFF. DNA of the CDR3: TGTGCCAGTAGCCAGGTTCCGGGGGACACTGAAGCTTTCTTT.

This rearrangement joins TRBV9 to TRBJ2-3, with 7 bases identical to TRBD1. V gave up 4 bases and J gave up 1 base; unmatched junction bases: 9. Germline V lookup: CDR1 SGDLS, CDR2 YYNGEE. This CDR3 has 16 amino acids. CDR3 loop: CASSQDRRVGTDTQYF. DNA of the CDR3: TGTGCCAGCAGCCAGGACAGGAGAGTGGGCACAGATACGCAGTATTTT.

There are a few counts of this clone. The chain combines TRBV30 with TRBJ1-2; D ambiguous. CDR3 length: 11 amino acids. Germline V lookup: CDR1 GTSNPN, CDR2 SVGIG (reference sequence). The V end lost 1 base, the J end lost 7 bases, and 7 bases lay between the germline ends. The CDR3 coding sequence is TGTGCCTGGAGTGCAGTCCGTGGCTACACCTTC. Its translation: CAWSAVRGYTF.

The CDR3, as DNA: TGTGCCAGCAGTCCCGACAGGATGAACACTGAAGCTTTCTTT. Its translation: CASSPDRMNTEAFF. The gene calls are TRBV6-5 and TRBJ1-1; possibly TRBD1 for D (6 bases). Germline V gene sequence: CDR1 MNHEY, CDR2 SVGAGI. V dropped 5 bases and J dropped 0 bases, with 10 bases sitting between them. CDR3 size: 14 residues.

J is TRBJ1-2 and V is TRBV6-1; no firm D call. The germline V gene encodes CDR1 MNHNS and CDR2 SASEGT. V was clipped by 5 bases and J by 7 bases, with 8 bases between them. The CDR3 covers 11 residues. The CDR3 DNA sequence: TGTGCCAGCAGTAATTTCGGTGGCTACACCTTC. Translation gives CASSNFGGYTF.

The chain combines TRBV7-3 with TRBJ2-1; D not resolved. CDR3 length: 15 residues. V was trimmed by 5 bases and J by 0 bases, leaving 11 bases between them. Looked up from germline, CDR1 is SGHTA and CDR2 is FQGTGA. The CDR3 here is CASSPVLGSYNEQFF. As DNA, the CDR3 is TGTGCCAGCAGCCCGGTCCTAGGCTCCTACAATGAGCAGTTCTTC.

In this sample, this clone turned up once. This chain uses TRBV7-8 with TRBJ1-2; the match to TRBD1 covers 8 bases. CDR1 SGHVS and CDR2 FQNEAQ come from the germline V gene. The CDR3 consists of 12 residues. V lost 4 bases and J lost 14; bases outside the gene matches: 9. The CDR3 nucleotides read TGTGCCAGCAGCTCGAATTCAGGGGGCGGAACCTTC. This gives the protein CASSSNSGGGTF.

V is TRBV9 and J is TRBJ2-5; 10 bases align to TRBD2. V was pared by 7 bases and J by 5 bases, with 8 bases of the junction left unmatched. CDR3 length: 14 amino acids. Germline V CDR1 and CDR2: SGDLS, YYNGEE. In DNA, the CDR3 is TGTGCCAGCGGAGCTAGCGGGAGTTCGGAGACCCAGTACTTC. It codes for CASGASGSSETQYF.

The chain is built from TRBV7-2 and TRBJ1-1; no clear D gene. The CDR3 contains 13 residues. CDR1 is SGHTA and CDR2 is FQGNSA in the germline V gene. V lost 5 bases and J 7 bases, leaving 14 bases between the germline ends. Here the CDR3 DNA reads TGTGCCAGCAGCGTAGGACCCGAGGGTGAAGCTTTCTTT. Residues: CASSVGPEGEAFF.

This chain uses TRBV29-1 with TRBJ2-7; 9 positions agree with TRBD2. This CDR3 is 16 amino acids long. The ends lost 5 bases at V and 6 bases at J; junction bases unmatched: 17. Per the germline V gene, CDR1 is SQVTM and CDR2 is ANQGSEA. The CDR3 is CSVQGLAFFSPGEQYF. CDR3 nucleotides: TGCAGCGTTCAGGGACTAGCTTTTTTTAGTCCTGGCGAGCAGTACTTC.

V is TRBV15 and J is TRBJ2-4; 9 bases align to TRBD1. The CDR3 has 18 amino acids. V trimming: 0 bases; J trimming: 2 bases; junction bases outside the gene matches: 8. Looked up from germline, CDR1 is LNHNV and CDR2 is YYDKDF (reference sequence). The DNA for the CDR3 is TGTGCCACCAGCAGAGATCTTGGGACAGGGATGACCAAAAACATTCAGTACTTC. Its protein is CATSRDLGTGMTKNIQYF.

The chain recombines TRBV11-2 with TRBJ2-5; the match to TRBD2 covers 10 bases. V lost 0 bases and J lost 2; bases outside the gene matches: 9. Per the germline V gene, CDR1 is SGHAT and CDR2 is FQNNGV. CDR3 size: 18 residues. The chain's CDR3 is CASSLEASGGLHQETQYF. In nucleotides, the CDR3 is TGTGCCAGCAGCTTAGAGGCTAGCGGGGGACTCCATCAAGAGACCCAGTACTTC.

This chain uses TRBV9 with TRBJ2-7; the match to TRBD2 covers 10 bases. V lost 3 bases and J lost 5; bases outside the gene matches: 17. CDR1 is SGDLS, CDR2 YYNGEE, per germline. The CDR3 runs 18 residues. For the CDR3, the DNA is TGTGCCAGCAGCGGGTCTCCGGGACTAGCGAACGGGGAACACGAGCAGTACTTC. It is translated as CASSGSPGLANGEHEQYF.

The rearrangement joins TRBV4-1 to TRBJ1-3; D may be TRBD1 (5 bases). Per germline, CDR1 MGHRA and CDR2 YSYEKL. Trimming removed 0 bases from V and 11 bases from J, with 20 bases in between. The CDR3 is 16 amino acids. Written as DNA, the CDR3 is TGCGCCAGCAGCCAAGATCCAGGACAATTGCTTCCGGCCATATATTTT. Protein sequence: CASSQDPGQLLPAIYF.

The rearrangement links TRBV28 to TRBJ2-5, with 13 positions matching TRBD2. There are 15 residues in the CDR3. Losses at the gene ends were 7 bases for V and 6 bases for J; bases not matched to a gene: 8. CDR1 and CDR2 (germline): MDHEN, SYDVKM. The CDR3 spells CASTLTSGGAQTQYF. The CDR3 DNA reads TGTGCCAGCACCCTAACTAGCGGGGGGGCGCAGACCCAGTACTTC.

The CDR3 region has the DNA TGCGCCAGCAGCTCACACGGGACTCCAGTTGAAGCCAAAAACATTCAGTACTTC. Protein sequence: CASSSHGTPVEAKNIQYF. This rearrangement joins TRBV5-1 to TRBJ2-4, with D maybe TRBD2 (6 bases). The CDR3 loop spans 18 amino acids. The V end lost 3 bases, the J end lost 0 bases, and 19 bases lay between the germline ends. Germline-derived CDR1 and CDR2 are SGHRS and YFSETQ.

The chain has TRBV7-2 and TRBJ1-3; D is unclear. The CDR3 spans 14 residues. CDR1 SGHTA and CDR2 FQGNSA come from the germline V gene. Trimming cost V 3 bases and J 0 bases, with 6 bases left between them. This CDR3 reads CASSFYPSGNTIYF. CDR3 DNA: TGTGCCAGCAGCTTTTATCCCTCTGGAAACACCATATATTTT.